This T cell receptor (beta chain) is from a study of blood T cells in healthy people across ages. A second PCR of about 7 to 12 cycles used a sample-barcoded 5' primer and a J-beta primer mix. TCRdb passed the 5' RACE reads through MiXCR, listing each CDR3 protein once. The table shows hundreds of thousands of distinct CDR3 sequences, with more than 50% occurring only once. The sequenced sample consisted of blood. This TCR came from a man between 40 and 49 years old in good health.

The CDR3 coding sequence is TGTGCCAGCAGCTTTCCGCCCCCGGGCAATGAGCAGTTCTTC. It yields the protein CASSFPPPGNEQFF. The chain employs TRBV7-9 and TRBJ2-1; unclear D gene. This CDR3 has 14 residues. The germline gives CDR1 SEHNR, CDR2 FQNEAQ (reference sequence). V lost 3 bases and J lost 6, with 12 bases in between.